This TCR beta chain is drawn from a study of cytomegalovirus exposure and HLA in healthy donors. General study findings and limits: Reportedly, diagnosis of cytomegalovirus status by the classifier showed high specificity and sensitivity.

Notes on this clone: Its specificity is unknown.

The PCR was carried out with 60 Vbeta primers and 13 Jbeta primers. This table comes from immunoSEQ multiplex PCR, and its TCRdb copy is limited to in-frame clones, with some not included. There are about 160,000 clones in the sample; around 80% occur only once, and approximately 6.5% lies in the top ten. Each donor's status was that of a healthy bone marrow donor. This CDR3 contains 14 residues. Between the trimmed V and J ends, which lost 0 bases and 5 bases, there was a span of 10 bases. Germline CDR1 MNHEY, CDR2 SMNVEV (reference sequence). This TCR was sampled from a male donor in good health and CMV-seropositive. This chain uses TRBV27 with TRBJ1-2; weak D call: TRBD1 (6 bases). The sequenced material came from PBMCs. The CDR3 loop reads CASSLSTGQYGYTF. The CDR3 DNA reads as TGTGCCAGCAGTTTATCGACAGGACAGTATGGCTACACCTTC.